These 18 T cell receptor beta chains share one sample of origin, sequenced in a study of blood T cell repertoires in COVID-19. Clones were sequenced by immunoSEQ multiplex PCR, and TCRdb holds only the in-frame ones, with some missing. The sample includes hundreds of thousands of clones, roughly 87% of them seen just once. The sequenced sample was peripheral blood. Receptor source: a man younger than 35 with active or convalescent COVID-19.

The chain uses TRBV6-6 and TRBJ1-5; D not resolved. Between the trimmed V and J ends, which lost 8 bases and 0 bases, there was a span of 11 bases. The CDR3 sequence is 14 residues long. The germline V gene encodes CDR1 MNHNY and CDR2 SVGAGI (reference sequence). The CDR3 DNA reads TGTGCCAGCGCTATGTGGGCTAGCAATCAGCCCCAGCATTTT. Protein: CASAMWASNQPQHF.

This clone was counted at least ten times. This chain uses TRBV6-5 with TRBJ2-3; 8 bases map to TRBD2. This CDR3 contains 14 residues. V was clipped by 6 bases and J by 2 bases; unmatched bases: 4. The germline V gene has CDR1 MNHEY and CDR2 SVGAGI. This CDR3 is CASRGGGHTDTQYF. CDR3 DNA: TGTGCCAGCAGAGGCGGGGGGCACACAGATACGCAGTATTTT.

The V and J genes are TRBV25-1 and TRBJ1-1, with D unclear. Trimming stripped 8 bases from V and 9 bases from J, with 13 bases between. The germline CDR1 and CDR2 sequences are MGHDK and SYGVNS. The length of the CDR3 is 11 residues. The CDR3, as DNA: TGTGCCAGCGGAACCGGGAGTAAAGCTTTCTTT. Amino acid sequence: CASGTGSKAFF.

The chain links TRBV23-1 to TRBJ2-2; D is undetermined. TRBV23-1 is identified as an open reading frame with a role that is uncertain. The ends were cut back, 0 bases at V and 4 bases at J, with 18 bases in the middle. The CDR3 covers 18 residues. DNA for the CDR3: TGCGCCAGCAGTCAATCGGTGGCGGTGGGTCCGGGCACCGGGGAGCTGTTTTTT. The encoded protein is CASSQSVAVGPGTGELFF.

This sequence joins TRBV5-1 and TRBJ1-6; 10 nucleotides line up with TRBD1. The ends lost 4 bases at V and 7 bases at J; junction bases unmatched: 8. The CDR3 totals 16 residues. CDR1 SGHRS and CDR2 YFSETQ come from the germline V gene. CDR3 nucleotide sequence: TGCGCCAGCAGCAGCATGCCGGGACAGGGGAATTCACCCCTCCACTTT. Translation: CASSSMPGQGNSPLHF.

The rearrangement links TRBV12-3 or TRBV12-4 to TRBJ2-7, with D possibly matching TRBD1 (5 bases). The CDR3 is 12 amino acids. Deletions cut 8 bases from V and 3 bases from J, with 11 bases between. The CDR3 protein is CASADSHYEQYF. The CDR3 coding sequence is TGTGCCAGCGCCGACAGTCACTACGAGCAGTACTTC.

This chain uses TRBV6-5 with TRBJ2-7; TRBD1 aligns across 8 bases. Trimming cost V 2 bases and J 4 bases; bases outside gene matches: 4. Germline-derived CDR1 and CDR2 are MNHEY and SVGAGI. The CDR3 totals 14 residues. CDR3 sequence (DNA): TGTGCCAGCAGTTACGACAGGGGTTCTTACGAGCAGTACTTC. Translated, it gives CASSYDRGSYEQYF.

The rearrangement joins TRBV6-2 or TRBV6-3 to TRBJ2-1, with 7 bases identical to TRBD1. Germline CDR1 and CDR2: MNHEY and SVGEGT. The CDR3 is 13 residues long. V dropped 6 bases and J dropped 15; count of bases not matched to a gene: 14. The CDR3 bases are TGTGCCAGCAGCCTCGGGACAGTTAGTATCCGGTTCTTC. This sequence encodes CASSLGTVSIRFF.

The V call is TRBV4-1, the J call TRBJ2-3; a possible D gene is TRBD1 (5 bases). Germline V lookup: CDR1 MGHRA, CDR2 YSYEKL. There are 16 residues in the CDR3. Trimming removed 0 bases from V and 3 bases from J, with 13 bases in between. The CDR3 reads CASSQDYRTETDTQYF. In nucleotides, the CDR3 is TGCGCCAGCAGCCAAGATTACAGGACGGAAACAGATACGCAGTATTTT.

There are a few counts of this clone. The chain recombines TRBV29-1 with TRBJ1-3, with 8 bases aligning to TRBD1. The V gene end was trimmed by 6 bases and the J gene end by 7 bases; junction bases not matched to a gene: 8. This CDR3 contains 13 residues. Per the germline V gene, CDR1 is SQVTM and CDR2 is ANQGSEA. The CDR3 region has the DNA TGCAGCGTGACAGGACAGGGTGGCAACACCATATATTTT. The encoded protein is CSVTGQGGNTIYF.

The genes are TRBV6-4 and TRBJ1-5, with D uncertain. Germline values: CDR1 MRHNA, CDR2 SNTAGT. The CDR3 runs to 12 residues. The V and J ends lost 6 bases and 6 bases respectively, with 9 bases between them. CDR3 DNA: TGTGCCAGCAGCCCGGCGGGTCAGCCCCAGCATTTT. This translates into CASSPAGQPQHF.

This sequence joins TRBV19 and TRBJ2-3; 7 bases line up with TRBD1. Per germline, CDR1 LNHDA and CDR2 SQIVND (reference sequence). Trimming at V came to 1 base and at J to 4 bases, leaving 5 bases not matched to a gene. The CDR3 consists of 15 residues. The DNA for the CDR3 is TGTGCCAGTAGTATAGTGAGGGGGCGAGCAGATACGCAGTATTTT. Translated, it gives CASSIVRGRADTQYF.

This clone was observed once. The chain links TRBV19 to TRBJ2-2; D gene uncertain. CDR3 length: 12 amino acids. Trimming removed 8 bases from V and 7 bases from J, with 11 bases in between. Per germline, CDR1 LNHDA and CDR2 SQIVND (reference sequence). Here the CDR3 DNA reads TGTGCCAGTTCCGACTTCATCGGGGAGCTGTTTTTT. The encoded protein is CASSDFIGELFF.

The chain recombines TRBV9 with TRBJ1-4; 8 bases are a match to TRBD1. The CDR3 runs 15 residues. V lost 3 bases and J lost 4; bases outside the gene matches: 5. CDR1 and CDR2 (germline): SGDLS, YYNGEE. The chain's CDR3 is CASSAPGGNNEKLFF. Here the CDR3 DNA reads TGTGCCAGCAGCGCCCCAGGGGGCAATAATGAAAAACTGTTTTTT.

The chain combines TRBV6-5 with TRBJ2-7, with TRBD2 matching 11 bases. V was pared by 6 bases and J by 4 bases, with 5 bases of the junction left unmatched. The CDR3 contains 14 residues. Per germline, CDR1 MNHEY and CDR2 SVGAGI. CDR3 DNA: TGTGCCAGCAGCACGACTAGCGGGGCGTACGAGCAGTACTTC. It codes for CASSTTSGAYEQYF.

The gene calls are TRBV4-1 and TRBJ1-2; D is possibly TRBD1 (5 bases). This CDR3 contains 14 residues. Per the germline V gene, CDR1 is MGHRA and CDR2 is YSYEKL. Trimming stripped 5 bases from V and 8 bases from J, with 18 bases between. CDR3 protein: CASSGPAGGYGYTF. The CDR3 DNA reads TGCGCCAGCAGCGGGCCGGCGGGGGGATACGGCTACACCTTC.

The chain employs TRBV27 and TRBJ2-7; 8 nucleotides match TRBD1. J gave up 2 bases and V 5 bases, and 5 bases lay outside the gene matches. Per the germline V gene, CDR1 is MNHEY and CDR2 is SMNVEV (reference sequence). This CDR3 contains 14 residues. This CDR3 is CASSTGTGAYEQYF. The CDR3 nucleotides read TGTGCCAGCAGTACCGGGACAGGAGCCTACGAGCAGTACTTC.

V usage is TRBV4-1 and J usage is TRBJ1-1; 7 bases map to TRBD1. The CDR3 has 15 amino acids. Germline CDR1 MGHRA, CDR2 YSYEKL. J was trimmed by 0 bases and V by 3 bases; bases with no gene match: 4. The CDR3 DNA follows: TGCGCCAGCAGCCAGCCCGGGACAGTGAACACTGAAGCTTTCTTT. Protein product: CASSQPGTVNTEAFF.